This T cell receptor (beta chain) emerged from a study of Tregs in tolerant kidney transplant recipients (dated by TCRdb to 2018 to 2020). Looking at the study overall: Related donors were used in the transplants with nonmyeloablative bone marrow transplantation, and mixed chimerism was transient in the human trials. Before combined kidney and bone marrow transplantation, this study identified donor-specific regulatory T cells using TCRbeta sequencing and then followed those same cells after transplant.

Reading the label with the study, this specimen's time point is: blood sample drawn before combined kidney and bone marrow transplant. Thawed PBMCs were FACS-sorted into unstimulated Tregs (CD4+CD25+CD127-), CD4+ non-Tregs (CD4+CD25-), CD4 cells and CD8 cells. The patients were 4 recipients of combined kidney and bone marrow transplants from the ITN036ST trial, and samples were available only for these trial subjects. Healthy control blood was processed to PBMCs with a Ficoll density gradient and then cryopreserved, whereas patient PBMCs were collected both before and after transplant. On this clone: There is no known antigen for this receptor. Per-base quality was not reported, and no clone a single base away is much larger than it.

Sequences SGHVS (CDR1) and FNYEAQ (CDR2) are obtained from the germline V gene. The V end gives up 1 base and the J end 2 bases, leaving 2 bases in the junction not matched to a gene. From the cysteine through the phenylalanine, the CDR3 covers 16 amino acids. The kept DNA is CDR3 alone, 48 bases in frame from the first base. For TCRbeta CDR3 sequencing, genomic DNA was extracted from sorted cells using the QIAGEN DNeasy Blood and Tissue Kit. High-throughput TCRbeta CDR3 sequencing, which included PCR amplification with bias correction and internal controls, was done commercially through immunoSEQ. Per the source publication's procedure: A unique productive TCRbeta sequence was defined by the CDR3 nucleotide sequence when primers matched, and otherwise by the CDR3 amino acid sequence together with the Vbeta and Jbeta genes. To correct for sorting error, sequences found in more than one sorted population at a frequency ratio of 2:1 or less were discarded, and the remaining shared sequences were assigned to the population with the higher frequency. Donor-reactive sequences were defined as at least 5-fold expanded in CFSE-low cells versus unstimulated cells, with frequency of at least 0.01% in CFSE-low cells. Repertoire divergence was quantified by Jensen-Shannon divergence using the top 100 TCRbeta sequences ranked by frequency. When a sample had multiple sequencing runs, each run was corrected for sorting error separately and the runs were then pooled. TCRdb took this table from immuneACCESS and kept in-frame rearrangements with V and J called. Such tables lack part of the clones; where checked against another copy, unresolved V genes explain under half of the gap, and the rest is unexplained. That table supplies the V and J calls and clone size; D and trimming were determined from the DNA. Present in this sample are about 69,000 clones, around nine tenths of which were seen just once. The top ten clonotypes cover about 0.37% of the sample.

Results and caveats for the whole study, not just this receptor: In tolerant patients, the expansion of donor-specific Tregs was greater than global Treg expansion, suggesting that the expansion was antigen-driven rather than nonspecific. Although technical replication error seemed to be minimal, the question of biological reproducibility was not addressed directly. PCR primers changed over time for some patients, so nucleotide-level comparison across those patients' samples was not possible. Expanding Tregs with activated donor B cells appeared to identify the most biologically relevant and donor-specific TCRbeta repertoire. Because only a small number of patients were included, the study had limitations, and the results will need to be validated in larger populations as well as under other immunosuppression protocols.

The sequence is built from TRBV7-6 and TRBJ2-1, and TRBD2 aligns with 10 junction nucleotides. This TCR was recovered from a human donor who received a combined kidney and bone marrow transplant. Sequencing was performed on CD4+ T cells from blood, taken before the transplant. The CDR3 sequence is CASSLVGTSAYNEQFF. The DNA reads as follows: TGTGCCAGCAGCTTAGTCGGGACTAGCGCCTACAATGAGCAGTTCTTC. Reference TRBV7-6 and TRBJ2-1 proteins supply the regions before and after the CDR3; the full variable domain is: GAGVSQSPRYKVTKRGQDVALRCDPISGHVSLYWYRQALGQGPEFLTYFNYEAQQDKSGLPNDRFSAERPEGSISTLTIQRTEQRDSAMYRCASSLVGTSAYNEQFFGPGTRLTVL.